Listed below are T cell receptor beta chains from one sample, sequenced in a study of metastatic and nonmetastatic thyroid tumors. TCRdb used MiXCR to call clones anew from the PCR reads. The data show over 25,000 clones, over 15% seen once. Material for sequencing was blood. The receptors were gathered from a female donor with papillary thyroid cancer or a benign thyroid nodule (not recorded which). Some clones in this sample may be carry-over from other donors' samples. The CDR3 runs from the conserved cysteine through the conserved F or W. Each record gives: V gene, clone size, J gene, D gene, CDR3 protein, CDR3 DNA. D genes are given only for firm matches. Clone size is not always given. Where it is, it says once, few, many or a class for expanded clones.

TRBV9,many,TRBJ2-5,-,CASSAARGALETQYF,TGTGCCAGCAGCGCGGCCAGGGGCGCCTTAGAGACCCAGTACTTC
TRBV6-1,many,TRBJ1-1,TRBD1,CASSVMGTALNTEAFF,TGTGCCAGCAGTGTCATGGGGACAGCGTTGAACACTGAAGCTTTCTTT
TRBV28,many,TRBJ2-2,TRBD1,CASRVDRVGFGELFF,TGTGCCAGCAGGGTAGACAGGGTTGGGTTCGGGGAGCTGTTTTTT
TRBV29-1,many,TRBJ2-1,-,CSVGGGVGTYNEQFF,TGCAGCGTCGGGGGCGGGGTTGGGACCTACAATGAGCAGTTCTTC
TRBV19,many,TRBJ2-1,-,CASSTWTALYNEQFF,TGTGCCAGTAGTACTTGGACCGCCTTATACAATGAGCAGTTCTTC
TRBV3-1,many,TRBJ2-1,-,CASRHSSGNEQFF,TGTGCCAGCAGACATAGTAGCGGCAATGAGCAGTTCTTC
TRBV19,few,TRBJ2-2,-,CATRGRGGTGKLFF,TGTGCCACAAGAGGGCGAGGGGGGACCGGTAAGCTGTTTTTT
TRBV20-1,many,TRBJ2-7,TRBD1,CSASTGQGSYEQYF,TGCAGTGCTAGTACAGGACAGGGGTCCTACGAGCAGTACTTC
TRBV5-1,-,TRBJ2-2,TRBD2,CASSANTGTSGRTGELFF,TGCGCCAGCAGCGCCAATACCGGGACTAGCGGTCGCACCGGGGAGCTGTTTTTT
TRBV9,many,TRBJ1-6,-,CASSGDLNSPLHF,TGTGCCAGCAGCGGGGACCTCAATTCACCCCTCCACTTT
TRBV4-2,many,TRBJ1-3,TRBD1,CASSQGDRVGGNTIYF,TGTGCCAGCAGCCAAGGAGACAGGGTTGGTGGAAACACCATATATTTT
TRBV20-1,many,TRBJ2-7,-,CSARATSSLREQYF,TGCAGTGCCCGAGCCACATCTTCACTACGGGAGCAGTACTTC
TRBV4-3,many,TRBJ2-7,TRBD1,CASSLRIRDSPEQYF,TGCGCCAGCAGCCTCCGAATCAGGGACAGTCCTGAGCAGTACTTC
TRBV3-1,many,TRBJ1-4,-,CASSQELQKLFF,TGTGCCAGCAGCCAGGAACTACAAAAACTGTTTTTT
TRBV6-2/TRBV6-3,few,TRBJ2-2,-,CASSYSVGCDRPLFF,TGTGCCAGCAGTTACTCGGTCGGATGTGACAGGCCGCTGTTTTTT
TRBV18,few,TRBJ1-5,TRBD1,CASSPTGQDNQPQHF,TGTGCCAGCTCACCGACGGGACAGGACAATCAGCCCCAGCATTTT
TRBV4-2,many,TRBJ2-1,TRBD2,CASSQDSGTSAYNEQFF,TGTGCCAGCAGCCAAGACTCCGGGACTAGCGCTTACAATGAGCAGTTCTTC
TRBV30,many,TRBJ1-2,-,CAWRGQGKNYGYTF,TGTGCCTGGAGGGGGCAGGGAAAAAACTATGGCTACACCTTC
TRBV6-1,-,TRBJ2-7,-,CFSSEGRGNYEQYF,TGTTTCAGCAGTGAAGGGCGAGGAAACTACGAGCAGTACTTC
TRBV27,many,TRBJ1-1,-,CASTPGGGVTEAFF,TGTGCCAGCACCCCCGGGGGGGGGGTCACTGAAGCTTTCTTT
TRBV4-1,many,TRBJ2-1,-,CASSQELGRWLDNEQFF,TGCGCCAGCAGCCAAGAATTAGGCCGGTGGTTGGACAATGAGCAGTTCTTC
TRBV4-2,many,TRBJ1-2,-,CASSVEMGDYGYTF,TGTGCCAGCAGTGTCGAAATGGGAGACTATGGCTACACCTTC
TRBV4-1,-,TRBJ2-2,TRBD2,CSSSQEAAGEFIGELFF,TGCTCCAGCAGCCAAGAAGCAGCGGGAGAGTTCATCGGGGAGCTGTTTTTT
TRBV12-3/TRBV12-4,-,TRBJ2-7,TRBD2,CASSSGGVGTYEQYF,TGTGCCAGCAGCTCTGGGGGGGTAGGGACCTACGAGCAGTACTTC
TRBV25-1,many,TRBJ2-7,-,CASSEATAIDPYEQYF,TGTGCCAGCAGTGAAGCTACAGCGATCGACCCCTACGAGCAGTACTTC
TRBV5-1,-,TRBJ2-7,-,CASSPSRFNSYEQYF,TGCGCCAGCAGCCCGTCCCGCTTTAACTCCTACGAGCAGTACTTC
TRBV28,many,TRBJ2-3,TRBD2,CASRPRQSPKRGGTTDTQYF,TGTGCCAGCAGACCCCGGCAGTCCCCTAAGCGGGGGGGCACCACAGATACGCAGTATTTT
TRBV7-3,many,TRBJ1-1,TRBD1,CASSPTGGTEAFF,TGTGCCAGCAGCCCAACAGGGGGAACTGAAGCTTTCTTT
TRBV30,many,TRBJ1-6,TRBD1,CAWSGQGNSPLHF,TGTGCCTGGAGTGGACAGGGGAACTCACCCCTCCACTTT
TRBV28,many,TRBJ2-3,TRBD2,CASSPTMIAGVTDTQYF,TGTGCCAGCAGTCCCACCATGATAGCGGGAGTTACAGATACGCAGTATTTT
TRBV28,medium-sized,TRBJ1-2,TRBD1,CASSLETGKYGYTF,TGTGCCAGCAGTCTCGAGACAGGGAAATATGGCTACACCTTC
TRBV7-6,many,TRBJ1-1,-,CASSLRTDTEAFF,TGTGCCAGCAGCTTGCGAACAGACACTGAAGCTTTCTTT
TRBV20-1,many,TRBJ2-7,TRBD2,CSATGLAGPTSYEQYF,TGCAGTGCTACAGGACTAGCGGGACCTACTTCCTACGAGCAGTACTTC
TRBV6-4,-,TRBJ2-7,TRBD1,CASSRGQGYEQYF,TGTGCCAGCAGCCGGGGACAGGGATACGAGCAGTACTTC
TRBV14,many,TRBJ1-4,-,CASSQLGAGTNEKLFF,TGTGCCAGCAGCCAATTGGGGGCAGGAACTAATGAAAAACTGTTTTTT
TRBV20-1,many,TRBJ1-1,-,CSASAISEAFF,TGCAGTGCTAGCGCAATTTCTGAAGCTTTCTTT
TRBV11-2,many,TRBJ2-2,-,CASREGVSNTGELFF,TGTGCCAGCAGGGAGGGGGTGTCGAACACCGGGGAGCTGTTTTTT
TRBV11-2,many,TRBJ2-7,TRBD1,CASTQTPDRFDEQYF,TGTGCCAGCACCCAAACACCGGACAGGTTCGACGAGCAGTACTTC
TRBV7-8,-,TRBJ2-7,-,CASSFRGGTAYEQYF,TGTGCCAGCAGCTTCCGGGGCGGGACGGCCTACGAGCAGTACTTC
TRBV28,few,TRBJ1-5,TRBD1,CASSLGLTGGQPKHF,TGTGCCAGCAGTTTAGGTCTCACAGGGGGTCAGCCCAAGCATTTT
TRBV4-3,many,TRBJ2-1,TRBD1,CASSQGTGHNEQFF,TGCGCCAGCAGCCAGGGGACAGGACACAATGAGCAGTTCTTC
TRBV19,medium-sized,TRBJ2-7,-,CASSIGEQGEDEQYF,TGTGCCAGTAGTATAGGTGAACAGGGTGAGGACGAGCAGTACTTC
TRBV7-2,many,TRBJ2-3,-,CASSLKVGSSDAQYF,TGTGCCAGCAGCTTAAAGGTCGGCTCATCGGACGCGCAGTATTTT
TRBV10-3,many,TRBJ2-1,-,CAISESMASGDANEQFF,TGTGCCATCAGTGAGTCGATGGCAAGCGGAGACGCCAATGAGCAGTTCTTC
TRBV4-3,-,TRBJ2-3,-,CASSQVGGGDTQYF,TGCGCCAGCAGCCAGGTGGGAGGGGGCGATACGCAGTATTTT
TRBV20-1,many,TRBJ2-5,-,CSARDLPMYQETQYF,TGCAGTGCTAGAGATCTCCCGATGTACCAAGAGACCCAGTACTTC
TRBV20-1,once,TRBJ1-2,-,CSARGTTQEGVRYGYTF,TGCAGTGCTAGAGGAACAACCCAGGAGGGGGTACGCTATGGCTACACCTTC
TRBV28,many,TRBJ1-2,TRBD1,CASSSDRATYGYTF,TGTGCCAGCAGTTCCGACAGGGCGACTTATGGCTACACCTTC
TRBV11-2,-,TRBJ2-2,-,CASSPPLQGGTGELFF,TGTGCCAGCAGCCCCCCCTTGCAGGGTGGCACCGGGGAGCTGTTTTTT
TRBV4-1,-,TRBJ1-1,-,CASSQVFCMNTEAFF,TGCGCCAGCAGCCAAGTATTCTGCATGAACACTGAAGCTTTCTTT
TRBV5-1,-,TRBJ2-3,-,CASSEGSTDTQYF,TGCGCCAGCAGCGAGGGGAGCACAGATACGCAGTATTTT
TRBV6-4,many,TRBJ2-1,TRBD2,CASSDSGGGAMNEQFF,TGTGCCAGCAGTGACTCCGGCGGGGGGGCAATGAATGAGCAGTTCTTC
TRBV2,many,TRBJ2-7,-,CASIGAAYEQYF,TGTGCCAGCATCGGGGCAGCCTACGAGCAGTACTTC
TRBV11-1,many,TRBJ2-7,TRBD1,CASRAYRGHSSYEQYF,TGTGCCAGCAGGGCGTACAGGGGCCATAGCTCCTACGAGCAGTACTTC
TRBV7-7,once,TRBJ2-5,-,CASSLGGLPYQGTQYF,TGTGCCAGCAGCTTAGGAGGACTCCCGTACCAAGGGACCCAGTACTTC
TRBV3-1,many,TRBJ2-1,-,CASSRRVNEQFF,TGTGCCAGCAGCCGCAGGGTAAATGAGCAGTTCTTC
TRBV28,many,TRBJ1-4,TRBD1,CASSLPAGGEKLFF,TGTGCCAGCAGTCTGCCGGCAGGGGGAGAAAAACTGTTTTTT
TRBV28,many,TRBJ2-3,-,CASSVLGGRDNDTQYF,TGTGCCAGCAGTGTCCTCGGGGGAAGGGACAATGATACGCAGTATTTT
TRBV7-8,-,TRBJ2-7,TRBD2,CASSRLALNYEQYF,TGTGCCAGCAGCCGACTAGCGTTGAACTACGAGCAGTACTTC
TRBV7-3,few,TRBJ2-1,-,CASSSGREHFF,TGTGCCAGCAGCTCGGGACGAGAGCATTTCTTC